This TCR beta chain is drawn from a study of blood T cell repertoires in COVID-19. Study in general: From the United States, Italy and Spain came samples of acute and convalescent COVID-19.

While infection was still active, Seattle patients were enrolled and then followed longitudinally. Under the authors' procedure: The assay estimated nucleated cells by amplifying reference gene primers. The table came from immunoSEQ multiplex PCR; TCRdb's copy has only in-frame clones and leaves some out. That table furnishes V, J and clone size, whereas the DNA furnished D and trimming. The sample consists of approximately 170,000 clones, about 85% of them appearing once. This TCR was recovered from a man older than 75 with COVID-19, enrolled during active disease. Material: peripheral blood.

The CDR3 loop is CASSLPGHRTSRETQYF. CDR3 DNA sequence: TGTGCCAGCAGCCTTCCGGGACACCGGACTAGCAGGGAGACCCAGTACTTC. The chain combines TRBV3-1 (or the pseudogene TRBV3-2) with TRBJ2-5; 8 nucleotides line up with TRBD2. Germline lookup yields CDR1 LGHDT and CDR2 YNNKEL (reference sequence). The junction had 15 bases not matched to a gene; V was cut back by 4 bases and J by 5 bases. CDR3 length: 17 amino acids.